Detailed here is one TCR beta chain. Antigen: not known. The source of the sample is a study of OX40 agonist ivuxolimab in advanced cancers. Study results and caveats: At doses 0.1 to 3.0 mg/kg, CD4+ and CD8+ clones expanded. Antigen specificity remained undetermined for the expanded peripheral T cells.

The data were produced by immunoSEQ multiplex PCR, yet TCRdb's version contains in-frame clones alone and is incomplete. The data show 44,000 or so clones, under 95% seen once. Germline values: CDR1 MNHNS, CDR2 SASEGT. The CDR3 is 15 residues long. V shed 4 bases and J 10 bases; nucleotides not matched to a gene: 6. Sequencing was performed on CD4+ or CD8+ T cells sorted from blood, taken in a trial of the OX40 agonist ivuxolimab. This TCR was sampled from an adult with an advanced solid tumor such as melanoma, head and neck, liver or kidney cancer. The V gene is TRBV6-1, the J gene TRBJ2-1, with TRBD2 identical over 14 bases. CDR3 DNA sequence: TGTGCCAGCAGTGGATCGGGACTAGCGGGAGTCGAGCAGTTCTTC. It yields the protein CASSGSGLAGVEQFF.